The present T cell receptor (beta chain) was sequenced within a study of shared clonotypes between healthy human individuals. Study-wide background: Every donor yielded three CD4 naive, three CD4 memory, two CD8 naive and one CD8 memory plate. Findings and limits, study-wide: Approximately 5.1% was the fraction of naive CD4 clonotypes found shared across a few donors. A generally larger estimated richness was seen in naive subsets than in memory subsets.

CDR3 size: 15 residues. Germline-derived CDR1 and CDR2 are SGHRS and YFSETQ. Trimming removed 4 bases from V and 0 bases from J; junction bases left unmatched: 5. Measured with immunoSEQ multiplex PCR; TCRdb has only the in-frame clones, and not every one. Here the sample spans around 550,000 clones, about 96% being singletons. This clone appeared a single time. What it binds is not known. Nashville, Tennessee was home to all donors, each a Caucasian adult. This sequence was found in a woman aged 25 to 39 in good health. This chain joins TRBV5-1 and TRBJ1-2, with 8 bases that match TRBD1. The sample taken for sequencing was naive CD4+ T cells sorted from blood. Subset indicated: CD45RA+ positively selected. CDR3 amino acids: CASSPGQVANYGYTF. CDR3 coding DNA: TGCGCCAGCAGCCCGGGACAGGTAGCTAACTATGGCTACACCTTC.